This paragraph covers one T cell receptor (beta chain) sequence. What it binds is unknown. These data belong to a study of identifying expanded T cells in peripheral blood. Study-wide findings and caveats: Across healthy donors, higher total template counts meant significantly greater approximately two-week count variance.

Collection occurred without any documented infections or immune events in donors. The data were produced by immunoSEQ multiplex PCR, yet TCRdb's version contains in-frame clones alone and is incomplete. The sample consists of about 130,000 clones, approximately 86% of them appearing once. This CDR3 spans 16 amino acids. Trimming cost V 6 bases and J 3 bases, with 21 bases left between them. Germline CDR1 reads SGHAT; CDR2 reads FQNNGV. This clonotype was obtained from a person between 18 and 75 years old in good health. The rearrangement joins TRBV11-2 to TRBJ2-7, with unresolved D. The specimen was blood. The DNA for the CDR3 is TGTGCCAGCAGATTAACAAGTCGTGACCATTACTACGAGCAGTACTTC. Its translation is CASRLTSRDHYYEQYF.